This paragraph reports one T cell receptor beta chain. The sample belongs to a study of T cell changes during pregnancy in multiple sclerosis. This table comes from immunoSEQ multiplex PCR, and its TCRdb copy is limited to in-frame clones, with some not included. The data show 20,000 to 25,000 clones, with approximately 90% seen just once and around 7% held by the top ten. The CDR3 extends over 14 amino acids. With V trimmed by 5 bases and J by 7 bases, 8 bases remained unmatched. CDR1 SGHNT and CDR2 YENEEA come from the germline V gene. The receptor comes from a female donor with multiple sclerosis, enrolled in a pregnancy study. The gene calls are TRBV11-3 and TRBJ2-1, with TRBD1 identical over 7 bases. Sequenced material: CD8+ T cells from peripheral blood mononuclear cells, taken in the first trimester of pregnancy. CDR3 in DNA: TGTGCCAGCAGCACGAGGACAGGCCAGAATGAGCAGTTCTTC. It yields the protein CASSTRTGQNEQFF.